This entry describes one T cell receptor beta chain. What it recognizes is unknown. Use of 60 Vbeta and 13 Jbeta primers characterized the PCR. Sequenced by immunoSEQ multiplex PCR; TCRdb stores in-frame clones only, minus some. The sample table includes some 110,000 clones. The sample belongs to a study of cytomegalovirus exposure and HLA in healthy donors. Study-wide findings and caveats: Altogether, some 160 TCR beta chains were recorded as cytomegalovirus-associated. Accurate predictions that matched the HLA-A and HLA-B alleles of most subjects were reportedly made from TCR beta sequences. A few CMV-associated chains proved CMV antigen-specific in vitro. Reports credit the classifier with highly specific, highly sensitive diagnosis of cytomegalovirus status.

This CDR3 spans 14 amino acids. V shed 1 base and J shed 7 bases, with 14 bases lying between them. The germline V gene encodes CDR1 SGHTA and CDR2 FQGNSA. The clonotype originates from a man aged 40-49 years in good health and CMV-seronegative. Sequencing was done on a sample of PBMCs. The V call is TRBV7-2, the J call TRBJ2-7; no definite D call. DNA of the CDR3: TGTGCCAGCAGCTTAGGAGATAAGGCCGGGGAGCAGTACTTC. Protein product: CASSLGDKAGEQYF.